The T cell receptor beta chain under discussion was sequenced for a study of T cell responses to AZD1222 COVID-19 vaccine. Some second doses came at about 4 weeks and others at about 12 weeks; these were pooled. Concerning this clone: Its antigen is not known.

Study results and limitations: Researchers report vaccine-associated CD4 TCRs spanning spike, with dominance at 160-218 and 743-854.

Using immunoSEQ multiplex PCR, the repertoire was profiled, and TCRdb retains in-frame clones only, with some absent. The sample lists about 140,000 clones, 92% occurring once. The length of the CDR3 is 15 residues. Between the trimmed V and J ends, which lost 2 bases and 2 bases, there was a span of 12 bases. CDR1 is MDHEN and CDR2 is SYDVKM in the germline V gene. The TCR originated in an adult who received the AZD1222 COVID-19 vaccine. Sequenced here: peripheral blood, sampled 28 days after the second AZD1222 dose. This rearrangement joins TRBV28 to TRBJ1-1; D is unresolved. CDR3 nucleotides: TGTGCCAGCAGTTTACGGGAGGAGGAAAACACTGAAGCTTTCTTT. Translation: CASSLREEENTEAFF.